What follows are 30 T cell receptor beta chains derived from one specimen sequenced in a study of CD8 T cells in Susac syndrome (dated by TCRdb to about 2019). Library preparation was by the immunoSEQ multiplex PCR assay. RNA was extracted with the RNeasy kit and 0.5 to 1 ug was reverse transcribed using random hexamers. TCRdb handled the public reads itself, with Q25 trimming in fastp and clone calling in MiXCR, and kept productive beta chains. Rows merge per CDR3 protein into single entries with the most common DNA and genes. The sample records about 50,000 distinct CDR3 sequences, around 93% of which are singletons. Roughly 0.5% of the sample belongs to the ten largest clones. Sequencing was performed on CD8+ T cells from PBMCs. The receptors shown here come from a human donor with multiple sclerosis.

V and J are TRBV6-5 and TRBJ2-3; 10 nucleotides align to TRBD2. This CDR3 contains 16 residues. Looked up from germline, CDR1 is MNHEY and CDR2 is SVGAGI. V shed 4 bases and J 7 bases; nucleotides not matched to a gene: 11. The CDR3 DNA sequence: TGTGCCAGCAGTTCTACGTATAGCGGGGGGCTTAATACGCAGTATTTT. This gives the protein CASSSTYSGGLNTQYF.

This rearrangement joins TRBV15 to TRBJ2-1; 14 nucleotides align to TRBD2. This CDR3 is built from 15 residues. Germline lookup yields CDR1 LNHNV and CDR2 YYDKDF (reference sequence). The trim removed 1 base at V and 8 bases at J, leaving 1 base unmatched. The DNA for the CDR3 is TGTGCCACCAGCAGAGGACTAGCGGGGGGGGATGAGCAGTTCTTC. Amino acid sequence: CATSRGLAGGDEQFF.

This chain connects TRBV7-2 to TRBJ2-7; 8 bases match TRBD1. The V segment lost 1 base and the J segment 4 bases; nucleotides outside the gene matches: 3. Germline V gene data show CDR1 as SGHTA and CDR2 as FQGNSA. CDR3 size: 14 residues. The CDR3 sequence is CASSLDDRGYEQYF. The CDR3 DNA reads as TGTGCCAGCAGCTTAGATGACAGGGGATACGAGCAGTACTTC.

The J gene is TRBJ2-2, the V gene TRBV28, with no clear D. The germline CDR1 and CDR2 sequences are MDHEN and SYDVKM. V lost 3 bases and J lost 2, with 7 bases in between. The CDR3 is 14 amino acids. As DNA, the CDR3 is TGTGCCAGCAGTTTTTTGCTTAACACCGGGGAGCTGTTTTTT. This encodes CASSFLLNTGELFF.

The chain links TRBV5-1 to TRBJ2-1, with 12 positions matching TRBD2. The germline gives CDR1 SGHRS, CDR2 YFSETQ. CDR3 length equals 16 residues. The junction had 1 base not matched to a gene; V was cut back by 1 base and J by 2 bases. CDR3 DNA sequence: TGCGCCAGCAGCTTGAGGACTAGCGGGGCCTACAATGAGCAGTTCTTC. Protein: CASSLRTSGAYNEQFF.

This clonotype showed up just once. The V gene is TRBV6-2 or TRBV6-3, the J gene TRBJ2-7; 8 bases agree with TRBD1. The CDR3 sequence is 14 residues long. From germline, CDR1 is MNHEY and CDR2 SVGEGT. The junction had 13 bases not matched to a gene; V was cut back by 6 bases and J by 9 bases. The CDR3 DNA is TGTGCCAGCAGCCTCACGGCGGACAGGGCCCTGCAGTACTTC. This translates into CASSLTADRALQYF.

The rearrangement joins TRBV11-3 to TRBJ2-5; 7 bases map to TRBD2. The CDR3 is 16 residues long. Germline V lookup: CDR1 SGHNT, CDR2 YENEEA. J lost 5 bases, V lost 2 bases, and 11 bases had no gene match. DNA of the CDR3: TGTGCCAGCAGCTTATATACCCGGGGGGAAGTGGAGACCCAGTACTTC. Protein product: CASSLYTRGEVETQYF.

This rearrangement joins TRBV7-2 to TRBJ1-1, with TRBD1 as a possible D gene (5 bases). This CDR3 contains 14 residues. V was trimmed by 5 bases and J by 4 bases, leaving 14 bases between them. CDR1 and CDR2 (germline): SGHTA, FQGNSA. The chain's CDR3 is CASSPEWGSTEAFF. The CDR3 nucleotides are TGTGCCAGCAGCCCTGAATGGGGGAGCACTGAAGCTTTCTTT.

This chain joins TRBV29-1 and TRBJ2-7; the D is unclear. The germline V and J ends were trimmed by 6 bases and 5 bases, with 11 bases remaining between them. CDR1 is SQVTM, CDR2 ANQGSEA, per germline. The CDR3 length is 11 residues. The CDR3 reads CSVVTLNEQYF. The CDR3 bases are TGCAGCGTCGTAACCTTAAACGAGCAGTACTTC.

The rearrangement joins TRBV6-6 to TRBJ2-7; weak D call: TRBD1 (6 bases). This CDR3 region has 11 residues. The germline V and J ends were trimmed by 6 bases and 6 bases, with 9 bases remaining between them. CDR1 is MNHNY, CDR2 SVGAGI, per germline (reference sequence). This CDR3 is CASRGQAEQYF. The CDR3 nucleotides read TGTGCCAGCAGGGGACAAGCCGAGCAGTACTTC.

This chain connects TRBV4-2 to TRBJ1-6; a possible D gene is TRBD1 (6 bases). Trimming removed 0 bases from V and 3 bases from J, with 12 bases in between. The germline CDR1 and CDR2 sequences are LGHNA and YNFKEQ. The CDR3 spans 17 residues. The CDR3 nucleotides read TGTGCCAGCAGCCAAGAACCAGGGGTTATCTATAATTCACCCCTCCACTTT. Translated, it gives CASSQEPGVIYNSPLHF.

Comments on this clonotype: A much more abundant neighbour one base away suggests this may be a read error. The rearrangement uses TRBV11-2 and TRBJ2-7; no clear D gene. The CDR3 covers 12 residues. Germline V lookup: CDR1 SGHAT, CDR2 FQNNGV. Trimming cost V 5 bases and J 7 bases, with 12 bases left between them. CDR3 protein: CASSPLRDEQYF. The CDR3 nucleotides read TGTGCCAGCAGCCCCCTTAGGGATGAGCAGTACTTC.

This clonotype was detected a few times. The V call is TRBV9, the J call TRBJ1-4; tentatively, D is TRBD1 (6 bases). V shed 0 bases and J shed 0 bases, with 9 bases lying between them. This CDR3 has 16 amino acids. Germline values: CDR1 SGDLS, CDR2 YYNGEE. CDR3: CASSVEGGATNEKLFF. The CDR3 region has the DNA TGTGCCAGCAGCGTAGAGGGGGGCGCAACTAATGAAAAACTGTTTTTT.

The genes are TRBV15 and TRBJ2-1; D not resolved. Germline lookup yields CDR1 LNHNV and CDR2 YYDKDF (reference sequence). This CDR3 region has 15 residues. Trimming left V 3 bases short and J 8 bases short, with 17 bases between. CDR3 sequence: CATSSSRLMGYEQFF. CDR3 DNA sequence: TGTGCCACCAGCAGTTCTCGACTCATGGGCTATGAGCAGTTCTTC.

The rearrangement uses TRBV7-8 and TRBJ2-6, with no clear D. The V gene lost 5 bases and the J gene lost 2 bases, with 10 bases spanning the gap. The CDR3 has 15 amino acids. Per the germline V gene, CDR1 is SGHVS and CDR2 is FQNEAQ. The CDR3 protein is CASSLRSAGANVLTF. CDR3 nucleotides: TGTGCCAGCAGCCTACGTTCGGCTGGGGCCAACGTCCTGACTTTC.

This clonotype was counted a single time. This rearrangement joins TRBV7-9 to TRBJ2-1; the D gene is possibly TRBD2 (6 bases). The CDR3 has 14 residues. The germline gives CDR1 SEHNR, CDR2 FQNEAQ (reference sequence). V lost 5 bases and J 8 bases, leaving 16 bases between the germline ends. The CDR3 DNA is TGTGCCAGCAGCCCCACGGGGAGGTGGGATGAGCAGTTCTTC. It yields the protein CASSPTGRWDEQFF. Complete variable domain (other parts from reference TRBV7-9 and TRBJ2-1): DTGVSQNPRHKITKRGQNVTFRCDPISEHNRLYWYRQTLGQGPEFLTYFQNEAQLEKSRLLSDRFSAERPKGSFSTLEIQRTEQGDSAMYLCASSPTGRWDEQFFGPGTRLTVL.

The chain combines TRBV4-2 with TRBJ2-2; D not certain. With 2 bases removed from V and 9 bases from J, the gap between germline ends came to 7 bases. Per germline, CDR1 LGHNA and CDR2 YNFKEQ. The CDR3 loop spans 12 amino acids. The CDR3 spells CASSQRARELFF. In nucleotides, the CDR3 is TGTGCCAGCAGCCAACGGGCTCGGGAGCTGTTTTTT.

The chain employs TRBV20-1 and TRBJ1-2; D uncertain. The CDR3 loop spans 13 amino acids. Between the trimmed V and J ends, which lost 6 bases and 2 bases, there was a span of 13 bases. The germline V gene encodes CDR1 DFQATT and CDR2 SNEGSKA (reference sequence). This CDR3 reads CSATRVTNYGYTF. The CDR3 DNA reads as TGCAGTGCCACACGGGTGACCAACTATGGCTACACCTTC.

V usage is TRBV20-1 and J usage is TRBJ1-4; maybe TRBD1 (5 bases). The CDR3 has 15 amino acids. Trimming stripped 6 bases from V and 5 bases from J, with 19 bases between. Germline V gives CDR1 DFQATT, CDR2 SNEGSKA (reference sequence). CDR3 sequence reads: CSAPRGDGENEKLFF. The CDR3 DNA reads as TGCAGTGCCCCCCGGGGGGACGGGGAAAATGAAAAACTGTTTTTT.

This clonotype is a singleton in its sample. The V gene is TRBV19, the J gene TRBJ1-2; D is unresolved. Germline V gene data show CDR1 as LNHDA and CDR2 as SQIVND (reference sequence). Trimming removed 5 bases from V and 2 bases from J, with 24 bases in between. The CDR3 contains 18 residues. This CDR3 is CASSSWLDPPTDNYGYTF. The CDR3 DNA sequence: TGTGCCAGTAGTTCCTGGCTAGACCCACCGACGGACAACTATGGCTACACCTTC.

This clonotype was seen a single time. V and J are TRBV5-1 and TRBJ2-3; no firm D call. CDR3 length: 12 residues. The V and J ends lost 0 bases and 6 bases respectively, with 5 bases between them. Germline CDR1 SGHRS, CDR2 YFSETQ. The CDR3 DNA is TGCGCCAGCAGCTTGGTAGCCGATACGCAGTATTTT. It specifies CASSLVADTQYF.

The chain has TRBV13 and TRBJ2-3; 7 bases map to TRBD2. With V trimmed by 9 bases and J by 0 bases, 6 bases remained unmatched. This CDR3 is 14 amino acids long. From germline, CDR1 is PRHDT and CDR2 FYEKMQ (reference sequence). In DNA form, the CDR3 reads TGTGCCAGTAAAGCGGGACTGAGCACAGATACGCAGTATTTT. Its translation: CASKAGLSTDTQYF.

This clonotype was seen a handful of times. The genes are TRBV6-2 or TRBV6-3 and TRBJ1-5; D unresolved. Germline V CDR1 and CDR2: MNHEY, SVGEGT. V was clipped by 0 bases and J by 9 bases, with 6 bases between them. The CDR3 is made up of 12 amino acids. In nucleotides, the CDR3 is TGTGCCAGCAGTTACTCAGAGTGGCCCCAGCATTTT. This sequence encodes CASSYSEWPQHF.

The chain joins TRBV7-3 to TRBJ1-1, with D perhaps matching TRBD1 (6 bases). V was pared by 2 bases and J by 1 base, with 11 bases between. This CDR3 is 15 amino acids long. The germline V gene has CDR1 SGHTA and CDR2 FQGTGA. This CDR3 is CASSLEGGTNTEAFF. The DNA for the CDR3 is TGTGCCAGCAGCTTAGAAGGGGGAACGAACACTGAAGCTTTCTTT.

The genes are TRBV9 and TRBJ1-1; perhaps TRBD1 as D (5 bases). Deletions cut 0 bases from V and 5 bases from J, with 8 bases between. Germline CDR1 SGDLS, CDR2 YYNGEE. This CDR3 has 13 residues. The chain's CDR3 is CASSVGDGTEAFF. CDR3 in DNA: TGTGCCAGCAGCGTAGGGGACGGGACTGAAGCTTTCTTT. The complete variable domain, with remaining parts taken from reference TRBV9 and TRBJ1-1, reads DSGVTQTPKHLITATGQRVTLRCSPRSGDLSVYWYQQSLDQGLQFLIQYYNGEERAKGNILERFSAQQFPDLHSELNLSSLELGDSALYFCASSVGDGTEAFFGQGTRLTVV.

The rearrangement links TRBV20-1 to TRBJ2-5; D unclear. The CDR3 length is 14 residues. Germline V gene sequence: CDR1 DFQATT, CDR2 SNEGSKA (reference sequence). The germline V and J ends were trimmed by 7 bases and 0 bases, with 15 bases remaining between them. DNA for the CDR3: TGCAGTGGAGTCAGTAGGTTGGACCAAGAGACCCAGTACTTC. As protein: CSGVSRLDQETQYF.

CDR3 sequence reads: CATSRADRRAEKLFF. The CDR3 nucleotides are TGTGCCACCAGCAGGGCTGACAGGAGGGCTGAAAAACTGTTTTTT. This chain uses TRBV15 with TRBJ1-4; D is perhaps TRBD1 (6 bases). The CDR3 spans 15 residues. Trimming stripped 3 bases from V and 7 bases from J, with 15 bases between. Germline V gene data show CDR1 as LNHNV and CDR2 as YYDKDF (reference sequence).

The chain joins TRBV13 to TRBJ1-1; 7 nucleotides align to TRBD1. This CDR3 spans 13 amino acids. J was trimmed by 7 bases and V by 3 bases; bases with no gene match: 5. The V gene's germline CDR1 is PRHDT and CDR2 FYEKMQ (reference sequence). The CDR3 DNA follows: TGTGCCAGCAGCTTTGGACAGGCTCTTGAAGCTTTCTTT. Amino acids: CASSFGQALEAFF. The variable domain in full, completed from reference TRBV13 and TRBJ1-1, reads AAGVIQSPRHLIKEKRETATLKCYPIPRHDTVYWYQQGPGQDPQFLISFYEKMQSDKGSIPDRFSAQQFSDYHSELNMSSLELGDSALYFCASSFGQALEAFFGQGTRLTVV.

V usage is TRBV5-4 and J usage is TRBJ1-1, with D maybe TRBD1 (6 bases). Trimming took 9 bases from V and 1 from J, leaving 16 bases between them. This CDR3 spans 14 amino acids. Per germline, CDR1 SGHNT and CDR2 YYREEE (reference sequence). CDR3 sequence reads: CATIPGDGNTEAFF. DNA for the CDR3: TGTGCCACCATACCAGGGGACGGGAACACTGAAGCTTTCTTT.

The chain links TRBV28 to TRBJ2-7, with TRBD1 matching 8 bases. The J segment lost 3 bases and the V segment lost 4 bases, leaving 11 bases of the junction unmatched. The CDR3 sequence is 16 residues long. Looked up from germline, CDR1 is MDHEN and CDR2 is SYDVKM. The CDR3 loop is CASSSPQKTGDYEQYF. CDR3 nucleotide sequence: TGTGCCAGCAGTTCCCCTCAAAAGACAGGGGACTACGAGCAGTACTTC.